This TCR beta chain is drawn from a study of siplizumab effects on memory and regulatory T cells. This CDR3 is built from 16 residues. V lost 0 bases, J lost 1 base, and 5 bases stayed unmatched. Germline values: CDR1 SGHRS, CDR2 YFSETQ. Sequencing was performed with immunoSEQ multiplex PCR; in TCRdb, only in-frame clones are kept and a portion is missing. The sample lists some 100,000 clones, 95% to 97% occurring once. Sequencing input: naive CD4+ T cells sorted from blood. The chain recombines TRBV5-1 with TRBJ2-3, with TRBD2 matching over 7 bases. This TCR derives from a human donor in good health. CDR3 in amino acids: CASSLGDYLGTDTQYF. The CDR3, as DNA: TGCGCCAGCAGCTTGGGGGACTACCTGGGCACAGATACGCAGTATTTT.